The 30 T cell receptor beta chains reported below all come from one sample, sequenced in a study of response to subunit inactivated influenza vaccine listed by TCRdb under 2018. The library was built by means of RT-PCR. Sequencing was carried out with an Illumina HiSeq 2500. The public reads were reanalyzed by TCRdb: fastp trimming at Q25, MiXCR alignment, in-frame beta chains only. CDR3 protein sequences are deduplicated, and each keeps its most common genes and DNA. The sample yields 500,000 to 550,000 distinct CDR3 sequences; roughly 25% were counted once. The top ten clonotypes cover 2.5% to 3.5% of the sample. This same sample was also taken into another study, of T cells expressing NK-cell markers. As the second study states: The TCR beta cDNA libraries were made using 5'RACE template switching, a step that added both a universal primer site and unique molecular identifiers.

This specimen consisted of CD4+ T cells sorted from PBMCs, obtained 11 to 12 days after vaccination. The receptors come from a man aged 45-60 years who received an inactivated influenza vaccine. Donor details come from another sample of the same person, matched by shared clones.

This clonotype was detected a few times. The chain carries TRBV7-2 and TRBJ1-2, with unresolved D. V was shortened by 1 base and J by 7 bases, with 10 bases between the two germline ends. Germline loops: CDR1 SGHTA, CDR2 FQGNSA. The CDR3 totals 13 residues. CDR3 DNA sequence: TGTGCCAGCAGCTTAGGCCAGGAAAGTGGCTACACCTTC. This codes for CASSLGQESGYTF.

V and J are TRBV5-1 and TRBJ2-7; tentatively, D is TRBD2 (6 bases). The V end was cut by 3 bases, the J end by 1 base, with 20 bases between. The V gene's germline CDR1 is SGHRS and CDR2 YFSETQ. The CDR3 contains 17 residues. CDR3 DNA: TGCGCCAGCAGCTCGCACTCTCGGTCAGGAGGGTCCTACGAGCAGTACTTC. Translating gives CASSSHSRSGGSYEQYF.

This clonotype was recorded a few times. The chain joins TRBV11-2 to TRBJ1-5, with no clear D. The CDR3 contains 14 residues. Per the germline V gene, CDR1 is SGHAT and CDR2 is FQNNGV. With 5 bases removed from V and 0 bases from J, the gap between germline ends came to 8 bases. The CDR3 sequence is CASSEADSNQPQHF. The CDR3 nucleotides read TGTGCCAGCAGCGAGGCGGATAGCAATCAGCCCCAGCATTTT.

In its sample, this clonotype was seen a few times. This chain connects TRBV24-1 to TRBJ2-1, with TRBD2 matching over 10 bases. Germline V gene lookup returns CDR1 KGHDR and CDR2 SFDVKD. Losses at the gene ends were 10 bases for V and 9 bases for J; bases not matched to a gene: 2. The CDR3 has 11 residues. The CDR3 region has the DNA TGTGCCACTAGACTAGCGGGTGAGCAGTTCTTC. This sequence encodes CATRLAGEQFF.

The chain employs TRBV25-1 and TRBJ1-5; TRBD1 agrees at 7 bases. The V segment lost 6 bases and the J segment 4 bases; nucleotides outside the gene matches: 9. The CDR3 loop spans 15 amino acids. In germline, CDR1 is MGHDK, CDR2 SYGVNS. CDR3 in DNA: TGTGCCAGCAGGGGAGCAGGGGGAGCGAATCAGCCCCAGCATTTT. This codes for CASRGAGGANQPQHF.

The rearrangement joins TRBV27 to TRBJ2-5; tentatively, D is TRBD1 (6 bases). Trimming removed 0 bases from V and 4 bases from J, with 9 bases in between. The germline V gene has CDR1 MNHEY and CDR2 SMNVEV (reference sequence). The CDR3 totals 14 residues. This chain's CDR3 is CASSLSLGAETQYF. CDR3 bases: TGTGCCAGCAGTTTATCCTTGGGGGCAGAGACCCAGTACTTC.

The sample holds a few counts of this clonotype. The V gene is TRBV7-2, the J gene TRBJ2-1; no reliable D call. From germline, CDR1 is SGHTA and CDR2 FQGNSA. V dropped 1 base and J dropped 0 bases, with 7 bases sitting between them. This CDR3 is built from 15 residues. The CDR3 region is CASSLGLISYNEQFF. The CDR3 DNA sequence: TGTGCCAGCAGCTTAGGACTGATCTCCTACAATGAGCAGTTCTTC.

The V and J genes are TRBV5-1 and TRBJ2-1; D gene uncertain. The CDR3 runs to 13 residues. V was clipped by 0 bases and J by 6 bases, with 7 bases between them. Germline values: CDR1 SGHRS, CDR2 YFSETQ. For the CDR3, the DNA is TGCGCCAGCAGCTTGGAGGTGTCCAATGAGCAGTTCTTC. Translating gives CASSLEVSNEQFF.

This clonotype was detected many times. The CDR3 region has the DNA TGTGCCAGCAGCTTAGCGCTAATCGGGGGGGGCTCCTACGAGCAGTACTTC. This codes for CASSLALIGGGSYEQYF. The rearrangement links TRBV7-2 to TRBJ2-7; TRBD2 agrees at 8 bases. CDR3 size: 17 residues. Germline V lookup: CDR1 SGHTA, CDR2 FQGNSA. V lost 0 bases to trimming and J lost 0 bases; unmatched junction nucleotides: 7.

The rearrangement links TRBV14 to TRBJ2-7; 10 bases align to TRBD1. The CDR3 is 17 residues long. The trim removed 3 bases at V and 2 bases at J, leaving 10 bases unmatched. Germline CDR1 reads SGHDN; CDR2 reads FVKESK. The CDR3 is CASSHLAGDRGPYEQYF. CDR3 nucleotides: TGTGCCAGCAGCCACCTTGCGGGGGACAGGGGTCCCTACGAGCAGTACTTC.

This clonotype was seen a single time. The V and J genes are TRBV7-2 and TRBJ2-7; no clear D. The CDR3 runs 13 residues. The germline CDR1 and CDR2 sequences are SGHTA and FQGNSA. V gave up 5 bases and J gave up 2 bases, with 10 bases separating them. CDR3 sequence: CASSTSQAYEQYF. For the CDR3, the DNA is TGTGCCAGCAGCACCTCCCAGGCCTACGAGCAGTACTTC.

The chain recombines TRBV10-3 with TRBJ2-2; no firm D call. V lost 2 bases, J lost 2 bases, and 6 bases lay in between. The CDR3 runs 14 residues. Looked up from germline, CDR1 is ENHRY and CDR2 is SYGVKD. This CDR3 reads CAISEGANTGELFF. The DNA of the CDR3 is TGTGCCATCAGTGAGGGAGCCAACACCGGGGAGCTGTTTTTT.

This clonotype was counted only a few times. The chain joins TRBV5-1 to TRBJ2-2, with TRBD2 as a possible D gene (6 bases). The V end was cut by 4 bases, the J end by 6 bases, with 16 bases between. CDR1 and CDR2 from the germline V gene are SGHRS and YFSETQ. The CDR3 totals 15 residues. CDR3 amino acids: CASSVAGRSSGELFF. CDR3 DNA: TGCGCCAGCAGCGTGGCAGGGAGGAGTTCCGGGGAGCTGTTTTTT.

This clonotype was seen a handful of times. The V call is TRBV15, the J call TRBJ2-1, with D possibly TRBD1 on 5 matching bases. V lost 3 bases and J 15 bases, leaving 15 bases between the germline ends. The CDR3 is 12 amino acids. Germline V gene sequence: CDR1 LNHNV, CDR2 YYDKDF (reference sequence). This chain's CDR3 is CATSSLRADLFF. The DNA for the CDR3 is TGTGCCACCAGCAGTCTCAGGGCTGATCTGTTCTTC.

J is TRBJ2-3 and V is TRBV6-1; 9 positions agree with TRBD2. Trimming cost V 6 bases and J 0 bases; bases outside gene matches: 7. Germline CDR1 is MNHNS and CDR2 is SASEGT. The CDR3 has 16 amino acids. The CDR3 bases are TGTGCCAGCAGGGTAGCGGGGGCCCAAAGCACAGATACGCAGTATTTT. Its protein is CASRVAGAQSTDTQYF.

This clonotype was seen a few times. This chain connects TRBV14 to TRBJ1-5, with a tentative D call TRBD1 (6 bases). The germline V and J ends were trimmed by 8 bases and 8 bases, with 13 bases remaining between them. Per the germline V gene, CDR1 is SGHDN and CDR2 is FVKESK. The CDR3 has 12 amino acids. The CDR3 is CASARGGEPQHF. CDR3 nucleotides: TGTGCCAGCGCCAGGGGCGGCGAGCCCCAGCATTTT.

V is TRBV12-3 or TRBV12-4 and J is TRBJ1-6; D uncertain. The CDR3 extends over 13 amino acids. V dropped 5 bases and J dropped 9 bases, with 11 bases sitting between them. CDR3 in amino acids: CASSPPQVSPLHF. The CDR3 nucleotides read TGTGCCAGCAGTCCCCCCCAGGTTTCACCCCTCCACTTT.

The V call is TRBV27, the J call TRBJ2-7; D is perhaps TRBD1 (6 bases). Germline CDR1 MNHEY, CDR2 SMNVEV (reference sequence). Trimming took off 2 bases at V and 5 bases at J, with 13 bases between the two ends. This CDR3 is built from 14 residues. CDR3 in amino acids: CASSLSQGFHEQYF. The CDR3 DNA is TGTGCCAGCAGTTTAAGTCAGGGGTTCCACGAGCAGTACTTC.

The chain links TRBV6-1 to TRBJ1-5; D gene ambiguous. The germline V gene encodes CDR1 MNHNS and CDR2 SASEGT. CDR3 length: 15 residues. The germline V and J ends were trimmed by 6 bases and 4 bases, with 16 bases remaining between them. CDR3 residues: CASSPSGRANQPQHF. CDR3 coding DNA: TGTGCCAGCAGCCCTTCCGGCCGGGCGAATCAGCCCCAGCATTTT.

In DNA form, the CDR3 reads TGTGCCAGCAGTTTACCCGGGACAGGGAAAAACATTCAGTACTTC. Its protein product is CASSLPGTGKNIQYF. The chain has TRBV28 and TRBJ2-4, with 9 bases matching TRBD1. The V and J ends lost 2 bases and 4 bases, in that order; junction bases with no gene match: 3. CDR1 and CDR2 from the germline V gene are MDHEN and SYDVKM. This CDR3 spans 15 amino acids.

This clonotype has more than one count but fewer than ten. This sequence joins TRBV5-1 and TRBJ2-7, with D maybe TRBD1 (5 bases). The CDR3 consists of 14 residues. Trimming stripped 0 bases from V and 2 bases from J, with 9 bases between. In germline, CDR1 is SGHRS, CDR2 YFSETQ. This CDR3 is CASSLAARAYEQYF. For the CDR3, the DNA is TGCGCCAGCAGCTTGGCGGCCAGGGCCTACGAGCAGTACTTC.

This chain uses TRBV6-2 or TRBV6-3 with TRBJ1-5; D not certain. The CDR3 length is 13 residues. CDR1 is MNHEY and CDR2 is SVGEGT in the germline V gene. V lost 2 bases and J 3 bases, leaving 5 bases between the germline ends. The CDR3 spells CASSYRINQPQHF. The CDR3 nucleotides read TGTGCCAGCAGTTACCGGATCAATCAGCCCCAGCATTTT.

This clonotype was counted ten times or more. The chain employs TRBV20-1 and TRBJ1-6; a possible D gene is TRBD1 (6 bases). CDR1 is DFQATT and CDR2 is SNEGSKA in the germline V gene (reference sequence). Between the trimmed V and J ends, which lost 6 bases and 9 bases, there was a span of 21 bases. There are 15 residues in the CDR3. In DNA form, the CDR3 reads TGCAGTGCAAACAACAGGGATGCGTGGGTTTCACCCCTCCACTTT. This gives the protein CSANNRDAWVSPLHF.

The DNA for the CDR3 is TGTGCCAGCAACCACCGTCCGGCTAGCGGGAACAATGAGCAGTTCTTC. Protein product: CASNHRPASGNNEQFF. The chain employs TRBV6-2 or TRBV6-3 and TRBJ2-1; 9 bases are shared with TRBD2. Germline values: CDR1 MNHEY, CDR2 SVGEGT. This CDR3 contains 16 residues. J lost 5 bases, V lost 7 bases, and 12 bases had no gene match.

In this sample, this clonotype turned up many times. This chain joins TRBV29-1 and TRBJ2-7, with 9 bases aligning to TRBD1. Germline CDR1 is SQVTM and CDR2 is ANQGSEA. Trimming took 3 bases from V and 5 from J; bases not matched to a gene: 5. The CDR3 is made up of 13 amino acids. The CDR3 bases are TGCAGCGTTGACTCGACAGGGGGAAACGAGCAGTACTTC. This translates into CSVDSTGGNEQYF.

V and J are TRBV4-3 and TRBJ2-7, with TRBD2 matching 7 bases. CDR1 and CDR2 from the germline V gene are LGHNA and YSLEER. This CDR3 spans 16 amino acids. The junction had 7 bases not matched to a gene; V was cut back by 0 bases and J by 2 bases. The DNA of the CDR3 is TGCGCCAGCAGCCAAGATCCTAGCGGTCTAGCCTACGAGCAGTACTTC. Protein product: CASSQDPSGLAYEQYF.

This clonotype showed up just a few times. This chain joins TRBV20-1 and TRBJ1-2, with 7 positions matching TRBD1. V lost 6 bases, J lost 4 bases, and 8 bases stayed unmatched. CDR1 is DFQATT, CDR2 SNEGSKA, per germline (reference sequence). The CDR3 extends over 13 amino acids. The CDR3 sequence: CSAPTGLTYGYTF. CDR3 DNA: TGCAGTGCGCCGACAGGGTTAACCTATGGCTACACCTTC.

DNA of the CDR3: TGTGCCAGCAGCCTGGATTTAAGCGGGAGCGCAGATACGCAGTATTTT. Translated, it gives CASSLDLSGSADTQYF. This chain links TRBV9 with TRBJ2-3; 8 bases are a match to TRBD2. Germline V gene data show CDR1 as SGDLS and CDR2 as YYNGEE. Trimming at V came to 4 bases and at J to 4 bases, leaving 11 bases not matched to a gene. The CDR3 contains 16 residues.

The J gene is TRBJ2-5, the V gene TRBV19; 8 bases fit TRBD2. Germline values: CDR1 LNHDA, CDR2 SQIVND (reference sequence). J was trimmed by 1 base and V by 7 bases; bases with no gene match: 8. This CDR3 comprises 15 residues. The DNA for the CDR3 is TGTGCCAGTACCTCTCGGACTAGCCGCCAAGAGACCCAGTACTTC. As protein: CASTSRTSRQETQYF.

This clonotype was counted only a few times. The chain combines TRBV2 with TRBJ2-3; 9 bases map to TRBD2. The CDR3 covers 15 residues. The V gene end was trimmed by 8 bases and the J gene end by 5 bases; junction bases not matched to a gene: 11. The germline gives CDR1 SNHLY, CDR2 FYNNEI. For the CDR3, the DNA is TGTGCCAGCCTGGACAGTGGTAGCGGGGGAGATACGCAGTATTTT. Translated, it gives CASLDSGSGGDTQYF. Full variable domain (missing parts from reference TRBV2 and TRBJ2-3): EPEVTQTPSHQVTQMGQEVILRCVPISNHLYFYWYRQILGQKVEFLVSFYNNEISEKSEIFDDQFSVERPDGSNFTLKIRSTKLEDSAMYFCASLDSGSGGDTQYFGPGTRLTVL.